The rows below give T cell receptor beta chains drawn from one sample of a study of blood T cell repertoires in COVID-19. Here immunoSEQ multiplex PCR was the method, and the copy in TCRdb shows in-frame clones only, minus some. The table includes about 220,000 clones, approximately 81% detected once. The sequenced material came from peripheral blood. The receptors were sampled from a man aged 25 to 40 with active or convalescent COVID-19. Both conserved end residues are part of each CDR3. Fields, in order: D gene, clone size, J gene, V gene, CDR3 DNA, CDR3 protein. The D gene is left open where the match is weak. Size is stated for part of the rows, as once, few or many counts, or as a class when the clone is expanded.

D gene: TRBD2; clone size: .; J gene: TRBJ2-1; V gene: TRBV30; CDR3 DNA: TGTGCCTGGAGTCCTGGGTCCGGGGGGGAATCCTACAATGAGCAGTTCTTC; CDR3 protein: CAWSPGSGGESYNEQFF
D gene: .; clone size: once; J gene: TRBJ2-7; V gene: TRBV29-1; CDR3 DNA: TGCAGCGTTGAATCCAGGCAGGGCTACGAGCAGTACTTC; CDR3 protein: CSVESRQGYEQYF
D gene: .; clone size: .; J gene: TRBJ1-4; V gene: TRBV19; CDR3 DNA: TGTGCCACTAAAGTGCAAGCAACTAATGAAAAACTGTTTTTT; CDR3 protein: CATKVQATNEKLFF
D gene: .; clone size: .; J gene: TRBJ1-2; V gene: TRBV19; CDR3 DNA: TGTGCCAGTAGTACCCACAGGGTTGACTATGGCTACACCTTC; CDR3 protein: CASSTHRVDYGYTF
D gene: TRBD2; clone size: few; J gene: TRBJ2-7; V gene: TRBV7-8; CDR3 DNA: TGTGCCAGCAGCCAAACCCCGGGGACTAGCGGTTACTACGAGCAGTACTTC; CDR3 protein: CASSQTPGTSGYYEQYF
D gene: TRBD2; clone size: .; J gene: TRBJ2-7; V gene: TRBV4-1; CDR3 DNA: TGCGCCAGCAGCCAAGTTGACTTCTTAGCGGGAGGGCGCTACGAGCAGTACTTC; CDR3 protein: CASSQVDFLAGGRYEQYF
D gene: .; clone size: .; J gene: TRBJ1-1; V gene: TRBV7-2; CDR3 DNA: TGTGCCAGCAGCTTAGACCGCGACACTGAAGCTTTCTTT; CDR3 protein: CASSLDRDTEAFF
D gene: .; clone size: .; J gene: TRBJ2-7; V gene: TRBV7-8; CDR3 DNA: TGTGCCAGCAGCCTCGGGTCCACCTACGAGCAGTACTTC; CDR3 protein: CASSLGSTYEQYF
D gene: .; clone size: .; J gene: TRBJ1-2; V gene: TRBV3-1/TRBV3-2; CDR3 DNA: TGTGCCAGCAGCCCGCTGGGCGCTAACTATGGCTACACCTTC; CDR3 protein: CASSPLGANYGYTF
D gene: .; clone size: .; J gene: TRBJ2-5; V gene: TRBV28; CDR3 DNA: TGTGCCAGCACCTTTGGCGGGGAAGAGACCCAGTACTTC; CDR3 protein: CASTFGGEETQYF
D gene: .; clone size: .; J gene: TRBJ2-3; V gene: TRBV19; CDR3 DNA: TGTGCCAGTAGTCCCACCGAGAGGATTATCTCAGATACGCAGTATTTT; CDR3 protein: CASSPTERIISDTQYF
D gene: TRBD2; clone size: .; J gene: TRBJ2-5; V gene: TRBV7-2; CDR3 DNA: TGTGCCAGCAGCTTAGCGCGGGGGGCAGCAGAGACCCAGTACTTC; CDR3 protein: CASSLARGAAETQYF
D gene: .; clone size: .; J gene: TRBJ2-3; V gene: TRBV7-7; CDR3 DNA: TGTGCTAGCAGCTTAACCGGTGGAGATACGCAGTATTTT; CDR3 protein: CASSLTGGDTQYF
D gene: .; clone size: .; J gene: TRBJ2-5; V gene: TRBV19; CDR3 DNA: TGTGCCAGTAGTCCTCGTAACAGCCAAGAGACCCAGTACTTC; CDR3 protein: CASSPRNSQETQYF
D gene: TRBD1; clone size: .; J gene: TRBJ1-4; V gene: TRBV18; CDR3 DNA: TGTGCCAGCTCACCCGGGACAGGGGGCTTAGAAAAACTGTTTTTT; CDR3 protein: CASSPGTGGLEKLFF
D gene: TRBD1; clone size: once; J gene: TRBJ2-3; V gene: TRBV27; CDR3 DNA: TGTGCCAGCAGTGGCCGGGACAGGAGCACAGATACGCAGTATTTT; CDR3 protein: CASSGRDRSTDTQYF
D gene: .; clone size: .; J gene: TRBJ2-7; V gene: TRBV2; CDR3 DNA: TGTGCCAGCAGAGATACAGGGTTTACGGGGCAGTACTTC; CDR3 protein: CASRDTGFTGQYF
D gene: .; clone size: .; J gene: TRBJ1-6; V gene: TRBV5-1; CDR3 DNA: TGCGCCAGCAGCTTGGATGACAGTGAATATTCACCCCTCCACTTT; CDR3 protein: CASSLDDSEYSPLHF
D gene: .; clone size: .; J gene: TRBJ1-6; V gene: TRBV2; CDR3 DNA: TGTGCCAGCACCCCGGGACTTCGTCGTTCACCCCTCCACTTT; CDR3 protein: CASTPGLRRSPLHF
D gene: TRBD1; clone size: .; J gene: TRBJ1-5; V gene: TRBV7-2; CDR3 DNA: TGTGCCAGCAGCCGGGACAGCAATAGCAATCAGCCCCAGCATTTT; CDR3 protein: CASSRDSNSNQPQHF
D gene: TRBD1; clone size: once; J gene: TRBJ1-4; V gene: TRBV30; CDR3 DNA: TGTGCCTGGAGTGAGGACAGGGGTGAAAAACTGTTTTTT; CDR3 protein: CAWSEDRGEKLFF
D gene: TRBD1; clone size: .; J gene: TRBJ1-4; V gene: TRBV29-1; CDR3 DNA: TGCAGCGTTGAAGAGAAGACAGGGACTAAACTGTTTTTT; CDR3 protein: CSVEEKTGTKLFF
D gene: .; clone size: .; J gene: TRBJ1-2; V gene: TRBV20-1; CDR3 DNA: TGCAGTGCTAGCTGGCAGGTGGGCTACACCTTC; CDR3 protein: CSASWQVGYTF
D gene: .; clone size: .; J gene: TRBJ1-3; V gene: TRBV7-9; CDR3 DNA: TGTGCCAGCAGCGGCCCCCGGGACACCTGGAGGAACACCATATATTTT; CDR3 protein: CASSGPRDTWRNTIYF
D gene: TRBD2; clone size: few; J gene: TRBJ2-1; V gene: TRBV30; CDR3 DNA: TGTGCCTGGAGGGTCCGACTAGCGGGGGGTGAGCAGTTCTTC; CDR3 protein: CAWRVRLAGGEQFF
D gene: .; clone size: .; J gene: TRBJ1-2; V gene: TRBV30; CDR3 DNA: TGTGCCTGGACTGTGAGTGGTTATGGCTACACCTTC; CDR3 protein: CAWTVSGYGYTF
D gene: TRBD2; clone size: .; J gene: TRBJ2-1; V gene: TRBV28; CDR3 DNA: TGTGCCAGCAGTCCCCGGGCCCAGACTAGCGGAAGCTCCTACAATGAGCAGTTCTTC; CDR3 protein: CASSPRAQTSGSSYNEQFF
D gene: TRBD2; clone size: .; J gene: TRBJ2-3; V gene: TRBV28; CDR3 DNA: TGTGCCAGCAGTTTTGCAGCGGGGGGGTCGACAGATACGCAGTATTTT; CDR3 protein: CASSFAAGGSTDTQYF
D gene: TRBD2; clone size: .; J gene: TRBJ2-1; V gene: TRBV7-9; CDR3 DNA: TGTGCCAGCAGCTCGATGGGGGGGAGTGAGCAGTTCTTC; CDR3 protein: CASSSMGGSEQFF
D gene: .; clone size: once; J gene: TRBJ1-1; V gene: TRBV28; CDR3 DNA: TGTGCCAGCAGTCCCCAACACCATGAAGCTTTCTTT; CDR3 protein: CASSPQHHEAFF
D gene: .; clone size: .; J gene: TRBJ1-3; V gene: TRBV30; CDR3 DNA: TGTGCCTGGACTTTTGGAAACACCATATATTTT; CDR3 protein: CAWTFGNTIYF
D gene: TRBD1; clone size: .; J gene: TRBJ1-6; V gene: TRBV5-4; CDR3 DNA: TGTGCCAGCAGATTTGGGACAGCAGACTCCTATAATTCACCCCTCCACTTT; CDR3 protein: CASRFGTADSYNSPLHF
D gene: .; clone size: .; J gene: TRBJ2-2; V gene: TRBV28; CDR3 DNA: TGTGCCATACACAACGGGGTCACCGGGGAGCTGTTTTTT; CDR3 protein: CAIHNGVTGELFF
D gene: .; clone size: .; J gene: TRBJ1-4; V gene: TRBV7-6; CDR3 DNA: TGTGCCAGCAGCTTAGATCGCTCAGGGAATGAAAAACTGTTTTTT; CDR3 protein: CASSLDRSGNEKLFF
D gene: .; clone size: .; J gene: TRBJ2-7; V gene: TRBV2; CDR3 DNA: TGTGCCAGCAGTGAGGGGGGATCCTACGAGCAGTACTTC; CDR3 protein: CASSEGGSYEQYF
D gene: .; clone size: .; J gene: TRBJ1-2; V gene: TRBV15; CDR3 DNA: TGTGCCACCAGCAGGGTCCAGGGGAACTATGGCTACACCTTC; CDR3 protein: CATSRVQGNYGYTF
D gene: TRBD1; clone size: .; J gene: TRBJ1-5; V gene: TRBV19; CDR3 DNA: TGTGCCAGTAGTATGGAATCGGCAGGGGGCGTTCAGCCCCAGCATTTT; CDR3 protein: CASSMESAGGVQPQHF
D gene: TRBD1; clone size: .; J gene: TRBJ1-5; V gene: TRBV18; CDR3 DNA: TGTGCCAGCTCACGTTTGGGACAGGTCATCAATCAGCCCCAGCATTTT; CDR3 protein: CASSRLGQVINQPQHF
D gene: .; clone size: .; J gene: TRBJ2-2; V gene: TRBV4-3; CDR3 DNA: TGCGCCAGCAGCCAAGAGTTGCGGAACACCGGGGAGCTGTTTTTT; CDR3 protein: CASSQELRNTGELFF
D gene: .; clone size: .; J gene: TRBJ1-1; V gene: TRBV18; CDR3 DNA: TGTGCCAGCTCACCCCGGGTCGGAGGGGACACTGAAGCTTTCTTT; CDR3 protein: CASSPRVGGDTEAFF
D gene: .; clone size: .; J gene: TRBJ1-5; V gene: TRBV19; CDR3 DNA: TGTGCCAGTAGCGCTCAGGTGCTTAATCAGCCCCAGCATTTT; CDR3 protein: CASSAQVLNQPQHF
D gene: TRBD2; clone size: .; J gene: TRBJ2-2; V gene: TRBV5-1; CDR3 DNA: TGCGCCAGCAGCTTGCCGGGACTAGCGGGAGTAGTCACGCGGGAGCTGTTTTTT; CDR3 protein: CASSLPGLAGVVTRELFF
D gene: .; clone size: few; J gene: TRBJ1-5; V gene: TRBV7-2; CDR3 DNA: TGTGCCAGCAGCCCTCAGGTTGGCAATCAGCCCCAGCATTTT; CDR3 protein: CASSPQVGNQPQHF
D gene: TRBD1; clone size: .; J gene: TRBJ2-7; V gene: TRBV7-3; CDR3 DNA: TGTGCCAGCAGCTTAACGGGGCAGGGGGCAGGCGAGCAGTACTTC; CDR3 protein: CASSLTGQGAGEQYF
D gene: TRBD2; clone size: .; J gene: TRBJ2-7; V gene: TRBV18; CDR3 DNA: TGTGCCAGCTCACCCACTAGCGGCACAACCTACGAGCAGTACTTC; CDR3 protein: CASSPTSGTTYEQYF
D gene: TRBD2; clone size: .; J gene: TRBJ2-7; V gene: TRBV6-1; CDR3 DNA: TGTGCCAGCAGTGACTGGCGGGGGGCCGTCGCGGAGGAGCAGTACTTC; CDR3 protein: CASSDWRGAVAEEQYF